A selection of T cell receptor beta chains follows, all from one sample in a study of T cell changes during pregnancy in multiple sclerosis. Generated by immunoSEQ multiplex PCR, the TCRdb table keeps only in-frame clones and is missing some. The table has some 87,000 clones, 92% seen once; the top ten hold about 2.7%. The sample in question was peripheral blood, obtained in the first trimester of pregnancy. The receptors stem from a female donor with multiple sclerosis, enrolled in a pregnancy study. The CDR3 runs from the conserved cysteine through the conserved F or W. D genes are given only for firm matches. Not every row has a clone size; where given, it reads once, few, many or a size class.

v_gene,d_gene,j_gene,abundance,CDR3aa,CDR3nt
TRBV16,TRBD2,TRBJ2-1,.,CASSPRLAGDNEQFF,TGTGCCAGCAGCCCTCGACTAGCGGGAGACAATGAGCAGTTCTTC
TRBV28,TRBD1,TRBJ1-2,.,CASSGTGGYYGYTF,TGTGCCAGCTCAGGGACAGGCGGCTACTATGGCTACACCTTC
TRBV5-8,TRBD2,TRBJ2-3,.,CASSLLAGRGTDTQYF,TGTGCCAGCAGCTTGCTAGCGGGGAGGGGAACAGATACGCAGTATTTT
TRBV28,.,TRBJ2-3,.,CASSLWQTTSTDTQYF,TGTGCCAGCAGTTTATGGCAGACTACTAGCACAGATACGCAGTATTTT
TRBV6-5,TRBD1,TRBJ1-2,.,CASRGDRVIHGYTF,TGTGCCAGCAGAGGAGACAGGGTCATCCATGGCTACACCTTC
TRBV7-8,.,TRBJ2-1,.,CASSLRIGNSYNEQFF,TGTGCCAGCAGCTTAAGGATCGGGAACTCCTACAATGAGCAGTTCTTC
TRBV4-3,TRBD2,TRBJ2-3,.,CASSQSLAGGRDTQYF,TGCGCCAGCAGCCAGTCCTTAGCGGGAGGGCGAGATACGCAGTATTTT
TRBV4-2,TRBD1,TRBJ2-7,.,CASSQDRHSGTALGEQYF,TGTGCCAGCAGCCAAGATCGTCACTCCGGGACAGCCTTGGGGGAGCAGTACTTC
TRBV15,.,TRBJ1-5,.,CATSRDMTVNQPQHF,TGTGCCACCAGCAGAGACATGACAGTCAATCAGCCCCAGCATTTT
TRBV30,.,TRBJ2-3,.,CAWNLVADTQYF,TGTGCCTGGAATCTAGTTGCAGATACGCAGTATTTT
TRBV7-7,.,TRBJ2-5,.,CASSDTRDETQYF,TGTGCTAGCAGTGACACTAGAGACGAGACCCAGTACTTC
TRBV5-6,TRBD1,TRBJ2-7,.,CASSFSAGGFEQYF,TGTGCCAGCAGCTTTTCGGCAGGGGGCTTCGAGCAGTACTTC
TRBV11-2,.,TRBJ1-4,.,CASSLKRRLFF,TGTGCCAGCAGCTTAAAGAGGAGACTGTTTTTT
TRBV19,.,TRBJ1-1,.,CASSIRAGVNTEAFF,TGTGCCAGTAGTATACGCGCAGGGGTGAACACTGAAGCTTTCTTT
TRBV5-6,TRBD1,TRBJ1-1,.,CASIGQGMHTEAFF,TGTGCCAGCATCGGACAGGGCATGCACACTGAAGCTTTCTTT
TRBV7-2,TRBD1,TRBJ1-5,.,CASSSGTAKNQPQHF,TGTGCCAGCAGCTCCGGGACAGCTAAAAATCAGCCCCAGCATTTT
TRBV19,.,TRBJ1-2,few,CASFDYGYTF,TGTGCCAGCTTCGACTATGGCTACACCTTC
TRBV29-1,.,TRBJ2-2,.,CSVVINGELFF,TGCAGCGTTGTTATTAACGGGGAGCTGTTTTTT
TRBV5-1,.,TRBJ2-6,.,CASSYGQSSGANVLTF,TGCGCCAGCAGCTATGGGCAGAGCTCTGGGGCCAACGTCCTGACTTTC
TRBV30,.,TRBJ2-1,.,CAWRVLLLNNEQFF,TGTGCCTGGAGAGTGCTCTTACTAAACAATGAGCAGTTCTTC
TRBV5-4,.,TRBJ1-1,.,CATSSGGTEAFF,TGTGCCACCTCCTCGGGGGGAACTGAAGCTTTCTTT
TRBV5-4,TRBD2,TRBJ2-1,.,CASSRSGGSYNEQFF,TGTGCCAGCAGCCGTAGCGGGGGATCCTACAATGAGCAGTTCTTC
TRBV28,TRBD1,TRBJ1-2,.,CASSTPGQGSPGGGYTF,TGTGCCAGCAGTACTCCGGGACAGGGGAGCCCCGGGGGTGGCTACACCTTC
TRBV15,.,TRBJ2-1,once,CATSRGAYNEQFF,TGTGCCACCAGCAGGGGAGCCTACAATGAGCAGTTCTTC
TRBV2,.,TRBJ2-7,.,CASRRQGYEQYF,TGTGCCAGCAGAAGGCAGGGCTACGAGCAGTACTTC
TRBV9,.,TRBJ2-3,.,CASSATVSRTDTQYF,TGTGCCAGCAGCGCAACAGTTTCAAGGACAGATACGCAGTATTTT
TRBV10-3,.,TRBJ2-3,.,CAIRAGRSGDTQYF,TGTGCCATCAGGGCAGGGAGGTCAGGAGATACGCAGTATTTT
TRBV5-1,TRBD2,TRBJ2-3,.,CASSPGLKAGTSTDTQYF,TGCGCCAGCAGCCCCGGGCTTAAAGCGGGGACTAGCACAGATACGCAGTATTTT
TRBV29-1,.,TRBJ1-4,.,CSVTPVGVGSDEKLFF,TGCAGCGTTACCCCAGTCGGGGTCGGTAGTGATGAAAAACTGTTTTTT
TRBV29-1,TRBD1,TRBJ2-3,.,CSVEEGTGQRGDTQYF,TGCAGCGTTGAAGAAGGGACAGGCCAAAGGGGGGATACGCAGTATTTT
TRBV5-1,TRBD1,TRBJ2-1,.,CASSVLTGQDYNEQFF,TGCGCCAGCAGCGTCCTTACGGGACAGGACTACAATGAGCAGTTCTTC
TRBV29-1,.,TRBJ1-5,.,CSATDSGPNQPQHF,TGCAGCGCAACGGACAGCGGACCTAATCAGCCCCAGCATTTT
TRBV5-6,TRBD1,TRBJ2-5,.,CASSFPTGDQETQYF,TGTGCCAGCAGCTTTCCGACAGGGGACCAAGAGACCCAGTACTTC
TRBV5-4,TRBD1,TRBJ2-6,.,CASTQGAPGANVLTF,TGTGCCAGCACCCAGGGGGCGCCTGGGGCCAACGTCCTGACTTTC